One sample yielded the 23 T cell receptor beta chains listed below, sequenced in a study of shared clonotypes between healthy human individuals. Clones were read by immunoSEQ multiplex PCR, and TCRdb kept only the in-frame ones, dropping some. The data hold about 480,000 clones, with over 75% observed a single time. The sequenced material came from PBMCs. These receptors all come from a woman between 40 and 55 years old in good health. Some clones in this sample may be carry-over from other donors' samples.

This chain joins TRBV18 and TRBJ2-3; unclear D gene. V was trimmed by 3 bases and J by 6 bases, leaving 10 bases between them. Germline lookup yields CDR1 KGHSH and CDR2 LQKENI. The CDR3 has 13 residues. Here the CDR3 DNA reads TGTGCCAGCTCACCTCCGACACGGGATACGCAGTATTTT. This sequence encodes CASSPPTRDTQYF.

This clone was seen at least ten times. V and J are TRBV18 and TRBJ2-3; possibly TRBD1 or TRBD2 for D (5 bases each). Germline CDR1 and CDR2: KGHSH and LQKENI. The CDR3 contains 16 residues. V was cut by 6 bases and J by 1 base, with 17 bases left in between. CDR3 sequence: CASSVRGVRGTDTQYF. For the CDR3, the DNA is TGTGCCAGCTCGGTCCGGGGCGTGCGTGGCACAGATACGCAGTATTTT.

The rearrangement links TRBV7-3 to TRBJ1-5; tentatively, D is TRBD1 (5 bases). In germline, CDR1 is SGHTA, CDR2 FQGTGA. The V gene lost 2 bases and the J gene lost 6 bases, with 11 bases spanning the gap. The length of the CDR3 is 14 residues. As DNA, the CDR3 is TGTGCCAGCAGCTTATCGCCAGGGATTCAGCCCCAGCATTTT. As protein: CASSLSPGIQPQHF.

The chain is built from TRBV6-6 and TRBJ1-2; D gene uncertain. The germline gives CDR1 MNHNY, CDR2 SVGAGI (reference sequence). The CDR3 runs to 12 residues. The germline V and J ends were trimmed by 4 bases and 8 bases, with 11 bases remaining between them. For the CDR3, the DNA is TGTGCCAGCAGTTCCGTGGTGGGCGGCTACACCTTC. Protein: CASSSVVGGYTF.

The chain carries TRBV4-1 and TRBJ2-5; 7 nucleotides line up with TRBD1. The junction had 6 bases not matched to a gene; V was cut back by 3 bases and J by 5 bases. The CDR3 is 14 residues long. Germline CDR1 and CDR2: MGHRA and YSYEKL. For the CDR3, the DNA is TGCGCCAGCAGCCAGACAGGGATGCGGGAGACCCAGTACTTC. This sequence encodes CASSQTGMRETQYF.

This sequence joins TRBV28 and TRBJ2-4, with TRBD1 matching 10 bases. CDR1 MDHEN and CDR2 SYDVKM come from the germline V gene. V trimming: 2 bases; J trimming: 4 bases; junction bases outside the gene matches: 8. The CDR3 extends over 17 amino acids. The CDR3 reads CASSLPWTGGRKNIQYF. The CDR3 DNA sequence: TGTGCCAGCAGTTTACCCTGGACAGGGGGTAGGAAAAACATTCAGTACTTC.

The chain employs TRBV7-8 and TRBJ2-3; D is undetermined. Deletions cut 1 base from V and 4 bases from J, with 6 bases between. This CDR3 spans 13 amino acids. CDR1 SGHVS and CDR2 FQNEAQ come from the germline V gene. The CDR3 coding sequence is TGTGCCAGCAGCTTAGTTCAGGCAGATACGCAGTATTTT. Residues: CASSLVQADTQYF.

V usage is TRBV30 and J usage is TRBJ2-3; the D is unclear. Per germline, CDR1 GTSNPN and CDR2 SVGIG (reference sequence). V was trimmed by 2 bases and J by 3 bases, leaving 6 bases between them. CDR3 length equals 12 residues. The CDR3 region is CAWSFGTDTQYF. DNA of the CDR3: TGTGCCTGGAGTTTCGGGACAGATACGCAGTATTTT. The full variable domain, completed using reference TRBV30 and TRBJ2-3, is SQTIHQWPATLVQPVGSPLSLECTVEGTSNPNLYWYRQAAGRGLQLLFYSVGIGQISSEVPQNLSASRPQDRQFILSSKKLLLSDSGFYLCAWSFGTDTQYFGPGTRLTVL.

CDR3 DNA sequence: TGTGCCAGCAGCGGAGGGACAGGCCCAAACACTGAAGCTTTCTTT. It specifies CASSGGTGPNTEAFF. The gene calls are TRBV11-1 and TRBJ1-1, with TRBD1 matching 8 bases. Germline V CDR1 and CDR2: SGHAT, FQDESV (reference sequence). Losses at the gene ends were 5 bases for V and 2 bases for J; bases not matched to a gene: 7. There are 15 residues in the CDR3.

V usage is TRBV6-1 and J usage is TRBJ2-3; D might be TRBD2 (6 bases). V was clipped by 4 bases and J by 4 bases, with 15 bases between them. This CDR3 is built from 15 residues. Germline V gene sequence: CDR1 MNHNS, CDR2 SASEGT. DNA of the CDR3: TGTGCCAGCAGTGGGGGACTGGGAGCGGCAGATACGCAGTATTTT. Its translation: CASSGGLGAADTQYF.

The chain employs TRBV4-2 and TRBJ2-7; D possibly corresponds to TRBD2 (7 bases). The CDR3 is made up of 16 amino acids. Per the germline V gene, CDR1 is LGHNA and CDR2 is YNFKEQ. V gave up 5 bases and J gave up 4 bases, with 21 bases separating them. The CDR3 DNA reads as TGTGCCAGCAGCTTCGGTGGGGGGGGCGAGCTGTACGAGCAGTACTTC. It yields the protein CASSFGGGGELYEQYF.

This chain joins TRBV5-1 and TRBJ1-1; TRBD1 might be the D (6 bases). V was trimmed by 1 base and J by 7 bases, leaving 14 bases between them. The CDR3 totals 14 residues. Germline V lookup: CDR1 SGHRS, CDR2 YFSETQ. CDR3 in DNA: TGCGCCAGCAGCTTGAGAGGGGGACGGAATGAAGCTTTCTTT. This sequence encodes CASSLRGGRNEAFF. The full variable domain, its missing parts supplied by reference TRBV5-1 and TRBJ1-1, is KAGVTQTPRYLIKTRGQQVTLSCSPISGHRSVSWYQQTPGQGLQFLFEYFSETQRNKGNFPGRFSGRQFSNSRSEMNVSTLELGDSALYLCASSLRGGRNEAFFGQGTRLTVV.

The chain links TRBV28 to TRBJ2-5, with D maybe TRBD2 (6 bases). The CDR3 is 15 residues long. With 4 bases removed from V and 1 base from J, the gap between germline ends came to 13 bases. Looked up from germline, CDR1 is MDHEN and CDR2 is SYDVKM. The CDR3 sequence is CASSSTGAGQETQYF. The CDR3 nucleotides are TGTGCCAGCAGTTCCACGGGAGCTGGCCAAGAGACCCAGTACTTC.

The chain recombines TRBV19 with TRBJ1-2, with a tentative D call TRBD1 (5 bases). The CDR3 covers 14 residues. Germline CDR1 reads LNHDA; CDR2 reads SQIVND (reference sequence). V lost 5 bases, J lost 4 bases, and 14 bases lay in between. DNA of the CDR3: TGTGCCAGTAGTCTCTCGGGACCTTCCTATGGCTACACCTTC. Translation gives CASSLSGPSYGYTF.

The chain couples TRBV28 to TRBJ1-1; no firm D call. The germline V gene has CDR1 MDHEN and CDR2 SYDVKM. V was trimmed by 4 bases and J by 1 base, leaving 7 bases between them. The CDR3 contains 13 residues. The CDR3 DNA reads TGTGCCAGCAGTTACGGAGAGAACACTGAAGCTTTCTTT. Encoded protein: CASSYGENTEAFF.

V gene TRBV5-6 combines with J gene TRBJ2-2; possibly TRBD2 for D (6 bases). CDR1 is SGHDT and CDR2 is YYEEEE in the germline V gene. CDR3 size: 16 residues. V was cut by 1 base and J by 1 base, with 11 bases left in between. The CDR3 DNA reads TGTGCCAGCAGCTTGTACCGGGACTTGAACACCGGGGAGCTGTTTTTT. Translation: CASSLYRDLNTGELFF.

This chain uses TRBV5-1 with TRBJ2-3; no clear D. Germline V lookup: CDR1 SGHRS, CDR2 YFSETQ. V dropped 0 bases and J dropped 2 bases, with 7 bases sitting between them. The CDR3 runs to 14 residues. The CDR3 protein is CASSLDADTDTQYF. Here the CDR3 DNA reads TGCGCCAGCAGCTTGGACGCTGACACAGATACGCAGTATTTT.

The chain links TRBV6-1 to TRBJ2-7; 10 bases agree with TRBD2. V dropped 10 bases and J dropped 2; count of bases not matched to a gene: 5. This CDR3 comprises 13 residues. Germline values: CDR1 MNHNS, CDR2 SASEGT. In nucleotides, the CDR3 is TGTGCCACCAGGACTAGCGGCACCTACGAGCAGTACTTC. Its translation is CATRTSGTYEQYF.

The CDR3 DNA reads as TGCAGCGTTGAAACACAGGGGGGAAACACCATATATTTT. It is translated as CSVETQGGNTIYF. The gene calls are TRBV29-1 and TRBJ1-3, with 7 bases aligning to TRBD1. The CDR3 runs 13 residues. Germline CDR1 reads SQVTM; CDR2 reads ANQGSEA. The trim removed 2 bases at V and 4 bases at J, leaving 2 bases unmatched. Full variable domain (rest looked up from reference TRBV29-1 and TRBJ1-3): SAVISQKPSRDICQRGTSLTIQCQVDSQVTMMFWYRQQPGQSLTLIATANQGSEATYESGFVIDKFPISRPNLTFSTLTVSNMSPEDSSIYLCSVETQGGNTIYFGEGSWLTVV.

The J gene is TRBJ2-3, the V gene TRBV28, with 7 bases aligning to TRBD1. After removal of 6 bases from V and 5 bases from J, the junction contained 8 bases not matched to a gene. The CDR3 runs 14 residues. Germline-derived CDR1 and CDR2 are MDHEN and SYDVKM. CDR3 nucleotide sequence: TGTGCCAGCAGCTCCGCCGACAGGGAAGATACGCAGTATTTT. This translates into CASSSADREDTQYF. Full variable domain (outside the CDR3, taken from reference TRBV28 and TRBJ2-3): DVKVTQSSRYLVKRTGEKVFLECVQDMDHENMFWYRQDPGLGLRLIYFSYDVKMKEKGDIPEGYSVSREKKERFSLILESASTNQTSMYLCASSSADREDTQYFGPGTRLTVL.

The chain employs TRBV7-3 and TRBJ2-3; D gene uncertain. Per germline, CDR1 SGHTA and CDR2 FQGTGA. V was cut by 2 bases and J by 5 bases, with 5 bases left in between. The length of the CDR3 is 12 residues. CDR3 in amino acids: CASSLFGDTQYF. The DNA of the CDR3 is TGTGCCAGCAGCTTATTTGGAGATACGCAGTATTTT.

A note on this clone: The sample contains more than one DNA sequence encoding this CDR3. This chain joins TRBV5-1 and TRBJ2-5; D is undetermined. The CDR3 has 13 residues. Germline assignment: CDR1 SGHRS and CDR2 YFSETQ. Trimming cost V 1 base and J 5 bases, with 9 bases left between them. The CDR3 spells CASSLTGMETQYF. DNA for the CDR3: TGCGCCAGCAGCTTGACCGGAATGGAGACCCAGTACTTC. Using reference TRBV5-1 and TRBJ2-5 for the parts outside the CDR3, the full variable domain is KAGVTQTPRYLIKTRGQQVTLSCSPISGHRSVSWYQQTPGQGLQFLFEYFSETQRNKGNFPGRFSGRQFSNSRSEMNVSTLELGDSALYLCASSLTGMETQYFGPGTRLLVL.

The chain combines TRBV18 with TRBJ2-1, with unresolved D. CDR1 and CDR2 from the germline V gene are KGHSH and LQKENI. CDR3 size: 11 residues. V was shortened by 2 bases and J by 9 bases, with 5 bases between the two germline ends. DNA for the CDR3: TGTGCCAGCTCACCAATGGGTGAGCAGTTCTTC. Amino acids: CASSPMGEQFF.